This TCR beta chain was captured by sequencing in a study of blood T cells in healthy people across ages. Donors were healthy Caucasian individuals from Russia aged about 6 to 90. It was with a sample-barcoded 5' primer and a J-beta primer mix that a second PCR of roughly 7 to 12 cycles was run. CDR3-containing paired-end reads numbering at least 2.5 million came from each sample. One entry per CDR3 protein, called by TCRdb with MiXCR from the 5' RACE reads. The repertoire consists of almost 1 million distinct CDR3 sequences, with just over 50% occurring once and the leading ten covering around a fifth. CDR1 and CDR2 (germline): KGHSH, LQKENI. The CDR3 covers 15 residues. V shed 0 bases and J 4 bases; nucleotides not matched to a gene: 5.

The sequenced sample consisted of blood. This TCR derives from a woman aged 55 to 70 in good health. This rearrangement joins TRBV18 to TRBJ2-7; 8 nucleotides match TRBD1. CDR3 nucleotides: TGTGCCAGCTCACCACCGACAGGGGCAATTTACGAGCAGTACTTC. It is translated as CASSPPTGAIYEQYF.